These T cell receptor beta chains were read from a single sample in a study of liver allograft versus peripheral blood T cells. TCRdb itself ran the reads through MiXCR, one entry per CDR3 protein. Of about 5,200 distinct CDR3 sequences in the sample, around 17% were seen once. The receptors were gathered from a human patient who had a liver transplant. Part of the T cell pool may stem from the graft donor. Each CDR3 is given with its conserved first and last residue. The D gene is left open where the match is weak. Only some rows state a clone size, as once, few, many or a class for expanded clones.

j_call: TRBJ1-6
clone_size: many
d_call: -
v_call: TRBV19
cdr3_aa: CASRVDGVSYNSPLHF
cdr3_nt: TGTGCCAGTAGGGTGGACGGAGTCTCCTATAATTCACCCCTCCACTTT

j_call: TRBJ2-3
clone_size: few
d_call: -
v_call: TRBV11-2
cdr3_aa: CASSLEGRDTQYF
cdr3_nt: TGTGCCAGCAGCCTAGAAGGGCGGGATACGCAGTATTTT

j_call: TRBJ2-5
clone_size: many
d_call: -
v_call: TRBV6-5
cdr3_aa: CARVQGQVETQYF
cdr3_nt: TGTGCCAGAGTACAGGGTCAGGTAGAGACCCAGTACTTC

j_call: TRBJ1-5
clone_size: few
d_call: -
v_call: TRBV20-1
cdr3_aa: CSANEGGNQPQHF
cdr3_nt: TGCAGTGCTAACGAGGGCGGCAATCAGCCCCAGCATTTT

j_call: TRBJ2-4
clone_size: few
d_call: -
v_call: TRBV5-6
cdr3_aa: CASSPNGAANIQYF
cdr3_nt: TGTGCCAGCAGCCCAAACGGAGCGGCAAACATTCAGTACTTC

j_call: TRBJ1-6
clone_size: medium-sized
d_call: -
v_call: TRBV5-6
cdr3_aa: CASSFWAGSYNSPLHF
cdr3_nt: TGTGCCAGCAGCTTCTGGGCCGGGAGCTATAATTCACCCCTCCACTTT

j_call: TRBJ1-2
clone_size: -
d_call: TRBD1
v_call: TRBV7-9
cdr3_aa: CASSLEDRGRRGYTF
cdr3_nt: TGTGCCAGCAGCTTAGAAGACAGGGGGCGTCGAGGCTACACCTTC

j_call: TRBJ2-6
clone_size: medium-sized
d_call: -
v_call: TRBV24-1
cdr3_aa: CATSDSWQGITSTGANVLTF
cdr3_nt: TGTGCCACCAGTGATTCATGGCAGGGGATTACTTCGACTGGGGCCAACGTCCTGACTTTC

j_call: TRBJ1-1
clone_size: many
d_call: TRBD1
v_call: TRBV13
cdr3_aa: CASSLEGAAEAFF
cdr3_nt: TGTGCCAGCAGCTTAGAGGGGGCGGCTGAAGCTTTCTTT

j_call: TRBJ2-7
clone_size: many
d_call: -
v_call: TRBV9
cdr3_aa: CASSVYSSSEYEQYF
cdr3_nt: TGTGCCAGCAGCGTTTACTCTTCTAGCGAGTACGAGCAGTACTTC

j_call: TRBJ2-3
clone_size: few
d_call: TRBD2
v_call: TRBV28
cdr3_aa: CASSAGLAGTDTQYF
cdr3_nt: TGTGCCAGCAGTGCCGGACTAGCGGGCACAGATACGCAGTATTTT

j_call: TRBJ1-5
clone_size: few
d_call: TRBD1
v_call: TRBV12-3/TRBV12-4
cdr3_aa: CASSDRDRDGPQHF
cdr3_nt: TGTGCCAGCAGTGACCGGGACAGGGATGGGCCCCAGCATTTT

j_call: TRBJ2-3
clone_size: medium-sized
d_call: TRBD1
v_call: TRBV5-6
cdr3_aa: CASRTGARPDTQYF
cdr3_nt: TGTGCCAGCAGAACAGGGGCCAGGCCAGATACGCAGTATTTT

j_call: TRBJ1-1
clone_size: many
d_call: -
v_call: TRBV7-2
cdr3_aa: CASSLENGMNTEAFF
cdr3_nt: TGTGCCAGCAGCTTAGAAAACGGAATGAACACTGAAGCTTTCTTT

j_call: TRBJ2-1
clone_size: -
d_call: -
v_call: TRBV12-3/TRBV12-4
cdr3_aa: CASSLKGNEQFF
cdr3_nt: TGTGCCAGCAGTTTAAAGGGGAATGAGCAGTTCTTC

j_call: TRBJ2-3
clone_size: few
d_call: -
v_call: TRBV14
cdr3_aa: CASSQEGDWSGDTQYF
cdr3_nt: TGTGCCAGCAGCCAAGAAGGGGATTGGTCCGGAGATACGCAGTATTTT

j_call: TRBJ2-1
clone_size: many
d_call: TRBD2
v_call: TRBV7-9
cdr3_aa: CASSFSTSGSTFYNEQFF
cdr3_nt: TGTGCCAGCAGCTTCAGTACTAGCGGGAGCACCTTCTACAATGAGCAGTTCTTC

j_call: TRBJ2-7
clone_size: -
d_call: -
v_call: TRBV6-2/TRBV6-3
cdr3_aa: CASESQGHYEQYF
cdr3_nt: TGTGCGAGCGAGTCCCAAGGACACTACGAGCAGTACTTC

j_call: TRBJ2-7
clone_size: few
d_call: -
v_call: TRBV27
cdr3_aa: CASSLSLGAAVSSGEQYF
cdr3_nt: TGTGCCAGCAGTTTATCTCTCGGGGCAGCCGTGAGCTCGGGCGAGCAGTACTTC

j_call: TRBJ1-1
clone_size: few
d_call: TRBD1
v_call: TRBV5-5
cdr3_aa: CASSSQDRGYTEAFF
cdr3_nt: TGTGCCAGCAGCTCGCAGGACAGGGGATACACTGAAGCTTTCTTT

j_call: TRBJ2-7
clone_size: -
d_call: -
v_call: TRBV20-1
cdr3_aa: CSARDPISTYEQYF
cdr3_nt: TGCAGTGCTAGAGACCCGATCTCAACCTACGAGCAGTACTTC

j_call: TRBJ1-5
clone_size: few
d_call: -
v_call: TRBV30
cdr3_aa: CAWSSDTISNQPQHF
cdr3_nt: TGTGCCTGGAGTTCGGACACGATTAGCAATCAGCCCCAGCATTTT

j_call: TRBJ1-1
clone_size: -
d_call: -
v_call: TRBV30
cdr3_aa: CAWRQDVNTEAFF
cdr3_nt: TGTGCCTGGAGACAGGATGTAAACACTGAAGCTTTCTTT

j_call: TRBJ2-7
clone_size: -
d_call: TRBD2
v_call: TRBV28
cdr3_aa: CASSLQLAGGRNEQYF
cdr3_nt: TGTGCCAGCAGTTTACAGCTAGCGGGGGGGCGGAACGAGCAGTACTTC

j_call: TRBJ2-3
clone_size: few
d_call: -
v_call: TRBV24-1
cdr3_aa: CATSVGRGYTQYF
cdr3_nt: TGTGCCACCAGTGTGGGGAGAGGGTATACGCAGTATTTT

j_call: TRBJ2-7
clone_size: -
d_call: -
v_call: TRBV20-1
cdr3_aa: CSARAHPGSITHEQYF
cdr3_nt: TGCAGTGCTAGAGCCCACCCGGGTAGCATTACACACGAGCAGTACTTC

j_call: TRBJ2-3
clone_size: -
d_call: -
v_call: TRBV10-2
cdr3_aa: CASSESMGLADTQYF
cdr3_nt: TGCGCCAGCAGTGAGTCAATGGGACTCGCAGATACGCAGTATTTT

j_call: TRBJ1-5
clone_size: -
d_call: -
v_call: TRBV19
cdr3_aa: CASSLDNGSNQPQHF
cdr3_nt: TGTGCCAGTAGTCTAGATAACGGGAGCAATCAGCCCCAGCATTTT

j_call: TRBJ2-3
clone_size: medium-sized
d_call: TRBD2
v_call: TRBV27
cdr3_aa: CASRSTSGNTDTQYF
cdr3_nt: TGTGCCAGCAGGTCGACTAGCGGCAACACAGATACGCAGTATTTT

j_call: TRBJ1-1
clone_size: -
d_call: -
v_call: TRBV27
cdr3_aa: CASSLSDNTEAFF
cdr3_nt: TGTGCCAGCAGTTTATCCGATAACACTGAAGCTTTCTTT

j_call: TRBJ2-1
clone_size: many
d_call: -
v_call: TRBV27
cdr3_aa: CASSLAEGDNEQFF
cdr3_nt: TGTGCCAGCAGTTTAGCGGAGGGGGACAATGAGCAGTTCTTC

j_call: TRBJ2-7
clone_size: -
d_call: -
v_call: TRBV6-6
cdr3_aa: CASSSRHWQERYEQYF
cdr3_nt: TGTGCCAGCAGTTCGCGACACTGGCAGGAGCGTTACGAGCAGTACTTC